Shown below are 11 T cell receptor beta chains from a single sample sequenced in a study of blood T cell repertoires in COVID-19. Produced via immunoSEQ multiplex PCR; TCRdb's table is partial and in-frame only. The data show fewer than 110,000 clones, more than 75% seen once. The material sequenced was peripheral blood. The receptors here all came from a human donor in a cohort sampled during active COVID-19.

This sequence joins TRBV7-3 and TRBJ2-5; the match to TRBD1 covers 9 bases. Per the germline V gene, CDR1 is SGHTA and CDR2 is FQGTGA. CDR3 length: 14 residues. The junction had 8 bases not matched to a gene; V was cut back by 5 bases and J by 7 bases. The CDR3: CASSPGQGRSTQYF. The CDR3 DNA is TGTGCCAGCAGCCCCGGACAGGGGAGGTCGACCCAGTACTTC.

The V gene is TRBV18, the J gene TRBJ1-3; D uncertain. The CDR3 consists of 16 residues. Germline V gives CDR1 KGHSH, CDR2 LQKENI. Trimming took 4 bases from V and 4 from J, leaving 17 bases between them. CDR3 DNA sequence: TGTGCCAGCTCACGACCCGGGAGCTTGGGAGGAAACACCATATATTTT. Its translation: CASSRPGSLGGNTIYF.

The chain joins TRBV19 to TRBJ1-6; D is perhaps TRBD1 (6 bases). In germline, CDR1 is LNHDA, CDR2 SQIVND (reference sequence). Between the trimmed V and J ends, which lost 9 bases and 7 bases, there was a span of 13 bases. The CDR3 has 13 residues. The DNA for the CDR3 is TGTGCCAGCAGGACAGAGAAGAATTCACCCCTCCACTTT. Protein: CASRTEKNSPLHF. Full variable domain (remainder filled in from reference TRBV19 and TRBJ1-6): DGGITQSPKYLFRKEGQNVTLSCEQNLNHDAMYWYRQDPGQGLRLIYYSQIVNDFQKGDIAEGYSVSREKKESFPLTVTSAQKNPTAFYLCASRTEKNSPLHFGNGTRLTVT.

V usage is TRBV12-5 and J usage is TRBJ2-2, with 11 bases that match TRBD2. The junction had 2 bases not matched to a gene; V was cut back by 6 bases and J by 5 bases. Germline assignment: CDR1 LGHNT and CDR2 FRNRAP. CDR3 length: 14 amino acids. CDR3 loop: CASGSSGGTGELFF. The DNA of the CDR3 is TGTGCTAGTGGCTCTAGCGGGGGGACCGGGGAGCTGTTTTTT.

The chain combines TRBV6-5 with TRBJ1-4; D is undetermined. The length of the CDR3 is 15 residues. V dropped 11 bases and J dropped 0 bases, with 16 bases sitting between them. Germline CDR1 is MNHEY and CDR2 is SVGAGI. The chain's CDR3 is CAGAYSESTNEKLFF. CDR3 in DNA: TGTGCCGGCGCGTACAGTGAGTCAACTAATGAAAAACTGTTTTTT.

This sequence joins TRBV10-3 and TRBJ2-1, with D possibly matching TRBD1 (5 bases). This CDR3 region has 15 residues. Looked up from germline, CDR1 is ENHRY and CDR2 is SYGVKD. V shed 5 bases and J shed 0 bases, with 11 bases lying between them. CDR3 bases: TGTGCCATCAGTATGGACAAGAGCTCCTACAATGAGCAGTTCTTC. Translated, it gives CAISMDKSSYNEQFF.

The genes are TRBV4-2 and TRBJ2-5; no firm D call. CDR1 and CDR2 (germline): LGHNA, YNFKEQ. V lost 0 bases, J lost 4 bases, and 9 bases lay in between. The CDR3 runs to 14 residues. CDR3 sequence reads: CASSQELNLETQYF. CDR3 DNA sequence: TGTGCCAGCAGCCAAGAACTTAATTTAGAGACCCAGTACTTC.

The rearrangement joins TRBV29-1 to TRBJ1-2; D may be TRBD1 (5 bases). This CDR3 is built from 13 residues. V lost 5 bases and J 0 bases, leaving 10 bases between the germline ends. Germline V gene data show CDR1 as SQVTM and CDR2 as ANQGSEA. CDR3 sequence: CSVHGGANYGYTF. In nucleotides, the CDR3 is TGCAGCGTTCATGGGGGGGCTAACTATGGCTACACCTTC.

J is TRBJ1-2 and V is TRBV12-3 or TRBV12-4; TRBD1 matches at 9 bases. Trimming cost V 4 bases and J 7 bases; bases outside gene matches: 4. The CDR3 loop spans 13 amino acids. In DNA form, the CDR3 reads TGTGCCAGCAGTTCGGGACAGGGCTTTGGCTACACCTTC. Protein: CASSSGQGFGYTF.

This chain joins TRBV21-1 and TRBJ1-1. TRBV21-1 is a pseudogene locus. This CDR3 has 13 residues. For the CDR3, the DNA is TGTGCCAGCACCGATAGCTGGAACACTGAAGCTTTCTTT. Its protein is CASTDSWNTEAFF.

The rearrangement joins TRBV7-2 to TRBJ2-2, with 14 bases aligning to TRBD2. The CDR3 runs 17 residues. Germline CDR1 SGHTA, CDR2 FQGNSA. The V and J ends lost 5 bases and 5 bases, in that order; junction bases with no gene match: 7. In DNA, the CDR3 is TGTGCCAGCAGCAAACCAGGACTAGCGGGGGGTACCGGGGAGCTGTTTTTT. Its translation is CASSKPGLAGGTGELFF.